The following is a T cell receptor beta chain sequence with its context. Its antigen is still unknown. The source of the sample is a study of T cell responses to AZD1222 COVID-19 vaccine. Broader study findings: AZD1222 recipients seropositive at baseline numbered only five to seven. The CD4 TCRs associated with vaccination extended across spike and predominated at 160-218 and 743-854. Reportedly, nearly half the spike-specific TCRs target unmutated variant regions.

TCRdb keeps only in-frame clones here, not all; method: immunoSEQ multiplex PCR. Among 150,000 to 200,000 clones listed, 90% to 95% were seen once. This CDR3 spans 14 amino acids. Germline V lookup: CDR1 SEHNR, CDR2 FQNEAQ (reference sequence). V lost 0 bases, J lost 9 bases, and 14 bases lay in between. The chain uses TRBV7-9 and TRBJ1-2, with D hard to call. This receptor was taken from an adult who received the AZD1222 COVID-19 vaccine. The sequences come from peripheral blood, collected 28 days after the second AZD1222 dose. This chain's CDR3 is CASSLAAEPKSYTF. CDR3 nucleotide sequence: TGTGCCAGCAGCTTAGCCGCGGAACCTAAAAGCTACACCTTC. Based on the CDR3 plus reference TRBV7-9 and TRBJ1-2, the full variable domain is DTGVSQNPRHKITKRGQNVTFRCDPISEHNRLYWYRQTLGQGPEFLTYFQNEAQLEKSRLLSDRFSAERPKGSFSTLEIQRTEQGDSAMYLCASSLAAEPKSYTFGSGTRLTVV.